The next 27 T cell receptor beta chains were all read from a single sample in a study of shared clonotypes between healthy human individuals. Assay: immunoSEQ multiplex PCR; the TCRdb copy retains only in-frame clones and omits some. In the table there are approximately 640,000 clones, 80% to 95% of which are singletons. The sequenced material came from memory CD8+ T cells from PBMCs. Described subset: CD45RO+ cells pooled with CCR7-negative TemRA cells. All receptors derive from a man younger than 30 in good health. Some clones in this sample may be carry-over from other donors' samples.

The rearrangement links TRBV5-4 to TRBJ2-1; D ambiguous. This CDR3 is 17 amino acids long. Germline CDR1 reads SGHNT; CDR2 reads YYREEE (reference sequence). V lost 9 bases and J 0 bases, leaving 22 bases between the germline ends. The CDR3 DNA is TGTGCCACCCGAAATTCCCTCGCCGGGCCCTCCTACAATGAGCAGTTCTTC. This encodes CATRNSLAGPSYNEQFF.

The chain carries TRBV7-6 and TRBJ2-5; D may be TRBD2 (7 bases). Germline V gene lookup returns CDR1 SGHVS and CDR2 FNYEAQ. Trimming left V 1 base short and J 5 bases short, with 11 bases between. The CDR3 has 14 amino acids. The CDR3 coding sequence is TGTGCCAGCAGCTTAGTCGGGGGGCATGAGACCCAGTACTTC. Its translation is CASSLVGGHETQYF.

V gene TRBV7-9 combines with J gene TRBJ2-1; D assignment may be TRBD1 or TRBD2 (5 bases each). CDR1 and CDR2 (germline): SEHNR, FQNEAQ (reference sequence). V gave up 1 base and J gave up 9 bases, with 16 bases separating them. The CDR3 runs to 15 residues. The CDR3 sequence: CASSLGGTTGGEQFF. CDR3 nucleotide sequence: TGTGCCAGCAGCTTAGGTGGGACCACTGGTGGTGAGCAGTTCTTC.

The chain links TRBV7-8 to TRBJ2-5, with no clear D. Germline V gives CDR1 SGHVS, CDR2 FQNEAQ. The germline V and J ends were trimmed by 5 bases and 2 bases, with 18 bases remaining between them. The CDR3 is 16 amino acids. The CDR3 DNA reads TGTGCCAGCAGCCGCCCGACGGCTAGTGGGCAAGAGACCCAGTACTTC. Translation: CASSRPTASGQETQYF.

The V call is TRBV13, the J call TRBJ2-6; 7 nucleotides align to TRBD1. Germline V lookup: CDR1 PRHDT, CDR2 FYEKMQ (reference sequence). CDR3 size: 17 residues. The V and J ends lost 5 bases and 0 bases, in that order; junction bases with no gene match: 7. The CDR3 nucleotides read TGTGCCAGCAGCGGCCGGGACAGCCACTCTGGGGCCAACGTCCTGACTTTC. Its translation is CASSGRDSHSGANVLTF.

The chain carries TRBV7-2 and TRBJ2-7, with D possibly TRBD1 on 5 matching bases. The CDR3 totals 16 residues. Germline V gene data show CDR1 as SGHTA and CDR2 as FQGNSA. V dropped 4 bases and J dropped 4 bases, with 20 bases sitting between them. CDR3 protein: CASSSPPWTFGYEQYF. For the CDR3, the DNA is TGTGCCAGCAGCTCCCCCCCTTGGACATTTGGTTACGAGCAGTACTTC.

This sequence joins TRBV7-9 and TRBJ1-1; D gene uncertain. Germline CDR1 reads SEHNR; CDR2 reads FQNEAQ (reference sequence). The CDR3 has 13 residues. Trimming took 6 bases from V and 0 from J, leaving 8 bases between them. The DNA of the CDR3 is TGTGCCAGCAGGCCGGATTTGAACACTGAAGCTTTCTTT. It encodes CASRPDLNTEAFF.

This chain uses TRBV13 with TRBJ1-1; 7 positions match TRBD1. The CDR3 is 14 amino acids. The germline gives CDR1 PRHDT, CDR2 FYEKMQ (reference sequence). J was trimmed by 2 bases and V by 4 bases; bases with no gene match: 4. This chain's CDR3 is CASSSGQANTEAFF. In DNA, the CDR3 is TGTGCCAGCAGCTCCGGACAGGCCAACACTGAAGCTTTCTTT.

This clone is a singleton in its sample. This rearrangement joins TRBV9 to TRBJ2-3; no clear D. V lost 3 bases, J lost 2 bases, and 16 bases lay in between. The CDR3 consists of 16 residues. Germline V gene sequence: CDR1 SGDLS, CDR2 YYNGEE. This CDR3 is CASSARVERTTDTQYF. The CDR3 DNA sequence: TGTGCCAGCAGCGCCCGCGTGGAGCGAACCACAGATACGCAGTATTTT.

CDR3 coding DNA: TGTGCCAGCAGCAGTCGGACAGGGCGGCAAGAGACCCAGTACTTC. Residues: CASSSRTGRQETQYF. The V gene is TRBV13, the J gene TRBJ2-5; 8 positions match TRBD1. The CDR3 totals 15 residues. The V gene's germline CDR1 is PRHDT and CDR2 FYEKMQ (reference sequence). Trimming at V came to 5 bases and at J to 2 bases, leaving 7 bases not matched to a gene.

The V call is TRBV28, the J call TRBJ1-1; no reliable D call. Between the trimmed V and J ends, which lost 2 bases and 6 bases, there was a span of 7 bases. CDR1 MDHEN and CDR2 SYDVKM come from the germline V gene. There are 12 residues in the CDR3. CDR3 bases: TGTGCCAGCAGTTTAGGACCGGCTGAAGCTTTCTTT. Its protein is CASSLGPAEAFF. The whole variable domain, remainder taken from reference TRBV28 and TRBJ1-1, is DVKVTQSSRYLVKRTGEKVFLECVQDMDHENMFWYRQDPGLGLRLIYFSYDVKMKEKGDIPEGYSVSREKKERFSLILESASTNQTSMYLCASSLGPAEAFFGQGTRLTVV.

The chain combines TRBV4-1 with TRBJ2-7, with 7 nucleotides matching TRBD2. V lost 0 bases, J lost 4 bases, and 12 bases stayed unmatched. The CDR3 is 17 residues long. From germline, CDR1 is MGHRA and CDR2 YSYEKL. The CDR3 DNA is TGCGCCAGCAGCCAAGATAAGCTAGCGGATCCATTTTACGAGCAGTACTTC. Its protein is CASSQDKLADPFYEQYF.

V and J are TRBV4-2 and TRBJ1-1; the match to TRBD1 covers 10 bases. Trimming at V came to 2 bases and at J to 8 bases, leaving 5 bases not matched to a gene. Looked up from germline, CDR1 is LGHNA and CDR2 is YNFKEQ. CDR3 size: 14 residues. The CDR3 DNA reads as TGTGCCAGCAGCCAACCCGGGACAGGGGAGGAAGCTTTCTTT. Translation gives CASSQPGTGEEAFF.

The V gene is TRBV7-3, the J gene TRBJ2-6; D gene unclear. V was shortened by 4 bases and J by 2 bases, with 9 bases between the two germline ends. This CDR3 spans 15 amino acids. Germline values: CDR1 SGHTA, CDR2 FQGTGA. This CDR3 is CASSYRGAGANVLTF. The CDR3 DNA is TGTGCCAGCAGCTACCGTGGGGCTGGGGCCAACGTCCTGACTTTC.

This clone was observed a single time. This sequence joins TRBV29-1 and TRBJ2-3; 9 bases line up with TRBD1. V trimming: 6 bases; J trimming: 6 bases; junction bases outside the gene matches: 7. The CDR3 has 13 amino acids. CDR1 SQVTM and CDR2 ANQGSEA come from the germline V gene. The DNA of the CDR3 is TGCAGCGTGGTCACAGGGGGCCCGGATACGCAGTATTTT. Translated: CSVVTGGPDTQYF.

V gene TRBV5-6 combines with J gene TRBJ1-2; tentative D call: TRBD1 (5 bases). Germline CDR1 is SGHDT and CDR2 is YYEEEE. Trimming shortened V by 0 bases and J by 6 bases, and 9 bases separated the two germline ends. This CDR3 has 13 residues. This CDR3 reads CASSLVGTHGYTF. The CDR3 DNA follows: TGTGCCAGCAGCTTGGTAGGGACGCATGGCTACACCTTC.

CDR3 protein: CASSLSWGSHYEQYF. DNA for the CDR3: TGTGCCAGCAGTTTATCCTGGGGATCCCACTACGAGCAGTACTTC. The V call is TRBV28, the J call TRBJ2-7; no firm D call. CDR3 length: 15 amino acids. Germline lookup yields CDR1 MDHEN and CDR2 SYDVKM. The ends were cut back, 1 base at V and 3 bases at J, with 13 bases in the middle.

The chain recombines TRBV29-1 with TRBJ2-1, with D uncertain. From germline, CDR1 is SQVTM and CDR2 ANQGSEA. The V end lost 1 base, the J end lost 4 bases, and 8 bases lay between the germline ends. The CDR3 spans 13 residues. Here the CDR3 DNA reads TGCAGCGTTGAAGGGCAGAAATACAATGAGCAGTTCTTC. Translating gives CSVEGQKYNEQFF.

The chain links TRBV7-8 to TRBJ2-6; D is unclear. This CDR3 contains 15 residues. V dropped 0 bases and J dropped 1 base, with 4 bases sitting between them. Germline assignment: CDR1 SGHVS and CDR2 FQNEAQ. This CDR3 is CASSLARSGANVLTF. The CDR3 DNA sequence: TGTGCCAGCAGCTTAGCCCGATCTGGGGCCAACGTCCTGACTTTC.

This chain links TRBV28 with TRBJ2-7, with 7 bases lining up with TRBD1. Germline assignment: CDR1 MDHEN and CDR2 SYDVKM. The CDR3 totals 11 residues. Trimming cost V 8 bases and J 3 bases; bases outside gene matches: 1. CDR3 protein: CASAGGYEQYF. Written as DNA, the CDR3 is TGTGCCAGCGCAGGGGGCTACGAGCAGTACTTC.

V usage is TRBV27 and J usage is TRBJ2-3, with D perhaps matching TRBD2 (6 bases). Deletions cut 7 bases from V and 2 bases from J, with 19 bases between. The CDR3 spans 16 residues. Germline CDR1 is MNHEY and CDR2 is SMNVEV (reference sequence). For the CDR3, the DNA is TGTGCCAGCACCCCCCTAGCGCCAGCACTCACAGATACGCAGTATTTT. This translates into CASTPLAPALTDTQYF.

The chain links TRBV4-3 to TRBJ2-7; D gene uncertain. CDR1 is LGHNA and CDR2 is YSLEER in the germline V gene. V lost 1 base and J 4 bases, leaving 11 bases between the germline ends. This CDR3 comprises 14 residues. The CDR3: CASSQVPTVYEQYF. CDR3 DNA sequence: TGCGCCAGCAGCCAAGTGCCTACCGTATACGAGCAGTACTTC.

This clone came up many times. The CDR3 here is CASSLEAAEFSYEQYF. CDR3 nucleotides: TGTGCCAGCAGCTTAGAGGCGGCGGAATTCTCCTACGAGCAGTACTTC. The chain is built from TRBV11-2 and TRBJ2-7; D unclear. The CDR3 spans 16 residues. Germline loops: CDR1 SGHAT, CDR2 FQNNGV. Trimming removed 0 bases at V and 0 bases at J, with 12 bases between.

V is TRBV10-2 and J is TRBJ2-5; 8 bases are shared with TRBD2. CDR1 and CDR2 (germline): WSHSY, SAAADI. V was pared by 8 bases and J by 5 bases, with 10 bases of the junction left unmatched. The CDR3 has 14 amino acids. CDR3 DNA: TGCGCCAGCGGGGGTAGCGGGATATGGGAGACCCAGTACTTC. Its protein is CASGGSGIWETQYF.

This clone showed up just once. The V gene is TRBV5-6, the J gene TRBJ2-1; 8 bases fit TRBD1. The V gene end was trimmed by 0 bases and the J gene end by 8 bases; junction bases not matched to a gene: 4. The CDR3 spans 14 residues. Germline CDR1 reads SGHDT; CDR2 reads YYEEEE. The chain's CDR3 is CASSLVQGADEQFF. The CDR3 DNA reads TGTGCCAGCAGCTTGGTGCAGGGGGCCGATGAGCAGTTCTTC.

This chain connects TRBV7-6 to TRBJ2-7; the match to TRBD2 covers 13 bases. V trimming: 1 base; J trimming: 3 bases; junction bases outside the gene matches: 3. CDR1 is SGHVS and CDR2 is FNYEAQ in the germline V gene. CDR3 length equals 16 residues. CDR3 nucleotides: TGTGCCAGCAGCTTAGGGACTAGCGGGAGCTTCTACGAGCAGTACTTC. The encoded protein is CASSLGTSGSFYEQYF.

The chain uses TRBV6-5 and TRBJ2-7; TRBD1 matches at 8 bases. V dropped 7 bases and J dropped 6; count of bases not matched to a gene: 8. The CDR3 has 13 amino acids. Germline-derived CDR1 and CDR2 are MNHEY and SVGAGI. This CDR3 reads CASKIHQGAEQYF. The CDR3 nucleotides read TGTGCCAGCAAAATCCATCAGGGGGCCGAGCAGTACTTC.